The 4 T cell receptor beta chains reported below all come from one sample, sequenced in a study of blood T cell repertoires in COVID-19. Generated by immunoSEQ multiplex PCR, the TCRdb table keeps only in-frame clones and is missing some. The sample has approximately 62,000 clones, roughly 71% seen once. The sample taken for sequencing was peripheral blood. The source of these receptors is a woman aged 50 to 65 with active or convalescent COVID-19.

This clone has a single count. The CDR3 spells CASSPTGGAVNGYTF. CDR3 sequence (DNA): TGTGCCAGCAGCCCTACAGGGGGCGCGGTGAATGGCTACACCTTC. The chain carries TRBV6-6 and TRBJ1-2; 9 nucleotides align to TRBD1. Germline loops: CDR1 MNHNY, CDR2 SVGAGI (reference sequence). V lost 6 bases, J lost 6 bases, and 11 bases stayed unmatched. CDR3 length: 15 residues.

The rearrangement uses TRBV6-1 and TRBJ1-3; 11 bases align to TRBD1. Germline CDR1 is MNHNS and CDR2 is SASEGT. Trimming took 4 bases from V and 0 from J; bases not matched to a gene: 2. This CDR3 is built from 16 residues. CDR3 residues: CASSAGTGGSGNTIYF. The DNA for the CDR3 is TGTGCCAGCAGTGCCGGGACAGGGGGCTCTGGAAACACCATATATTTT.

This sequence joins TRBV7-9 and TRBJ2-7; D is perhaps TRBD2 (7 bases). V lost 0 bases to trimming and J lost 7 bases, with 10 bases between them. The V gene's germline CDR1 is SEHNR and CDR2 FQNEAQ (reference sequence). The CDR3 length is 13 residues. DNA of the CDR3: TGTGCCAGCAGCTTAGCGGGAGGGGGTGAGCAGTACTTC. The encoded protein is CASSLAGGGEQYF.

This clone was counted only a few times. The chain has TRBV5-6 and TRBJ2-2, with D unclear. The CDR3 length is 14 residues. Germline assignment: CDR1 SGHDT and CDR2 YYEEEE. V was clipped by 7 bases and J by 1 base, with 11 bases between them. CDR3 DNA: TGTGCCAGCGGGTTTGGAGTGAACACCGGGGAGCTGTTTTTT. It encodes CASGFGVNTGELFF.